This T cell receptor beta chain is from a study of cytomegalovirus exposure and HLA in healthy donors. Overall study findings and caveats: The study put 150 or so TCR beta chains on its list as cytomegalovirus-associated. While the bulk of TCR sequences proved rare, some public TCRs turned up in many donors. Later analysis revealed greater clonal expansion in HLA-associated TCR beta chains than in equally common others.

Trimming stripped 6 bases from V and 6 bases from J, with 15 bases between. Germline-derived CDR1 and CDR2 are MNHEY and SMNVEV (reference sequence). The CDR3 has 14 residues. A single count supports this clone. Its antigen is not identified. The PCR ran on 60 Vbeta and 13 Jbeta primers. Assay: immunoSEQ multiplex PCR; the TCRdb copy retains only in-frame clones and omits some. Altogether around 210,000 clones are present, around 80% being singletons, with the ten largest covering approximately 0.49%. Sequenced sample: PBMCs. The chain uses TRBV27 and TRBJ1-5; possible D gene TRBD1, 5 bases. The TCR was taken from a boy younger than 18 in good health and CMV-seronegative. DNA for the CDR3: TGTGCCAGCAGGCCTGCCTCGGGGGTTCAGCCCCAGCATTTT. Translation gives CASRPASGVQPQHF.